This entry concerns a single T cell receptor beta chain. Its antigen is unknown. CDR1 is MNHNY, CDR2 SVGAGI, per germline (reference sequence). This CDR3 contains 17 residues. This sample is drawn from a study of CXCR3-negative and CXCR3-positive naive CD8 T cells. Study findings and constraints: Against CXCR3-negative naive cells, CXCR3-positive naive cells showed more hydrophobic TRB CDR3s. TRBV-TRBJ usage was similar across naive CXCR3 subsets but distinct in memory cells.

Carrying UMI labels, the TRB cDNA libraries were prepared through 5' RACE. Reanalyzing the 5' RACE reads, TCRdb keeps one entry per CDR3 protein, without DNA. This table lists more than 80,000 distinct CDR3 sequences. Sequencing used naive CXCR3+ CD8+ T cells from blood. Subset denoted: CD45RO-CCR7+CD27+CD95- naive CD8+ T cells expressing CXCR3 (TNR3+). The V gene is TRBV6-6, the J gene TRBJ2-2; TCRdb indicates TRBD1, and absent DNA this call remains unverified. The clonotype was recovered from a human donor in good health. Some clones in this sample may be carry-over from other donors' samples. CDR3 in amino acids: CASSYPDLDRFTGELFF.